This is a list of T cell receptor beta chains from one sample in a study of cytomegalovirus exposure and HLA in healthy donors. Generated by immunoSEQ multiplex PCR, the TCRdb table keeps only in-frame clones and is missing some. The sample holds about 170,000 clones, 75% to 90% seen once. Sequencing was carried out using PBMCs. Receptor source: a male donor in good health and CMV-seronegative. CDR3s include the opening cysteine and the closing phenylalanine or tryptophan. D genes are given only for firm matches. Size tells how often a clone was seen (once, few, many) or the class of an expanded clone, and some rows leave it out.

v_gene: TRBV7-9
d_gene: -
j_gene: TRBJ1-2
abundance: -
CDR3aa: CASSMGQNYGYTF
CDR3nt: TGTGCCAGCAGCATGGGACAAAACTATGGCTACACCTTC

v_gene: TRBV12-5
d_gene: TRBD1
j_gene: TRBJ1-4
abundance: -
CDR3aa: CASGRTGGNEKLFF
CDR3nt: TGTGCTAGTGGTCGGACAGGGGGGAATGAAAAACTGTTTTTT

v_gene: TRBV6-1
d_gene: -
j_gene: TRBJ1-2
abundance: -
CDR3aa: CASREGGGANYGYTF
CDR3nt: TGTGCCAGCAGAGAAGGGGGGGGAGCTAACTATGGCTACACCTTC

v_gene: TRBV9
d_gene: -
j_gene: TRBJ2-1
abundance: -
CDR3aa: CASSQDRHEQFF
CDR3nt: TGTGCCAGCTCACAGGACCGGCATGAGCAGTTCTTC

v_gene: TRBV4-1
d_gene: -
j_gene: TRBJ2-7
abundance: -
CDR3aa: CASSHSSYEQYF
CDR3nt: TGCGCCAGCAGCCACAGCTCCTACGAGCAGTACTTC

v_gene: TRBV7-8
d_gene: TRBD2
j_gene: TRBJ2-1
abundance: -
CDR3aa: CASSLVVGGSYNEQFF
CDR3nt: TGTGCCAGCAGCTTAGTCGTCGGGGGGTCCTACAATGAGCAGTTCTTC

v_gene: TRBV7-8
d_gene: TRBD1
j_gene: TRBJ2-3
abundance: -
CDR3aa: CASGRTGWAGYSTDTQYF
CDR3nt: TGTGCCAGCGGCCGGACAGGGTGGGCCGGTTATAGCACAGATACGCAGTATTTT

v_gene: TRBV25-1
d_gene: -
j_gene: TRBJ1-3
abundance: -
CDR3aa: CASSVGASGNTIYF
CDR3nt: TGTGCCAGCAGTGTGGGGGCTTCTGGAAACACCATATATTTT

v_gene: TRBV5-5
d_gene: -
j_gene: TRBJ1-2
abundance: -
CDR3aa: CASSLEPDLYGYGYTF
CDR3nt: TGTGCCAGCAGCTTGGAGCCCGATCTCTATGGCTATGGCTACACCTTC

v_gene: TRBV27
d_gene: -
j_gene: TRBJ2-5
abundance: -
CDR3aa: CASSLYRDETQYF
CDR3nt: TGTGCCAGCAGTTTGTACAGGGACGAGACCCAGTACTTC

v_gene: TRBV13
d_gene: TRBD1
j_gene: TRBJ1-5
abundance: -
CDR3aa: CASSKDRSNQPQHF
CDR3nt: TGTGCCAGCAGCAAGGACAGGAGCAATCAGCCCCAGCATTTT

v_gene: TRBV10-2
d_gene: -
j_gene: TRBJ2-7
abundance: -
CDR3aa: CASSGTAREQYF
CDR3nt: TGCGCCAGCAGTGGGACAGCGAGGGAGCAGTACTTC

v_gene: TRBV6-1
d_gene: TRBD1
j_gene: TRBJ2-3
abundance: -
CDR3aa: CASSVVGGLPTDTQYF
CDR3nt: TGTGCCAGCAGTGTGGTAGGGGGCTTGCCCACAGATACGCAGTATTTT

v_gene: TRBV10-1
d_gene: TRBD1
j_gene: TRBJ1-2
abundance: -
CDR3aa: CASSRDRVYGYTF
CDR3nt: TGCGCCAGCAGCCGGGACAGGGTTTATGGCTACACCTTC

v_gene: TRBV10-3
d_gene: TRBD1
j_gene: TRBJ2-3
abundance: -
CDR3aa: CAIQGGTDTQYF
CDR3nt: TGTGCCATCCAGGGGGGCACAGATACGCAGTATTTT

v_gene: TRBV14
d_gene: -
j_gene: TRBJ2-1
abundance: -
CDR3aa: CASSLVGYEQFF
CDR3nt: TGTGCCAGCAGCCTCGTGGGCTACGAGCAGTTCTTC

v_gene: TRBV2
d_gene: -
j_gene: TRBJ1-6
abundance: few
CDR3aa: CASSGGSSYNSPLHF
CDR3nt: TGTGCCAGCAGTGGCGGAAGCTCCTATAATTCACCCCTCCACTTT

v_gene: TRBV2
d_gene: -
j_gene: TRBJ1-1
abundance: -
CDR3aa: CASTDGSTEAFF
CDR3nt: TGTGCCAGTACCGATGGCAGCACTGAAGCTTTCTTT

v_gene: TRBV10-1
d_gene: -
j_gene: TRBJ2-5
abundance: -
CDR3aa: CASSPGASSYQETQYF
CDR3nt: TGCGCCAGCAGTCCAGGGGCCAGTTCGTACCAAGAGACCCAGTACTTC

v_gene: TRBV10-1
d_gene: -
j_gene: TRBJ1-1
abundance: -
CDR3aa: CASSESHGNTEAFF
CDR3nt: TGCGCCAGCAGTGAGTCCCACGGGAACACTGAAGCTTTCTTT

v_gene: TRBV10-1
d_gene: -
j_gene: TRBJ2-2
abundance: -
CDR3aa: CASRQATGELFF
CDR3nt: TGCGCCAGCAGACAGGCGACCGGGGAGCTGTTTTTT

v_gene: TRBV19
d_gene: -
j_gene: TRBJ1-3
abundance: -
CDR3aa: CASSIDSSGNTIYF
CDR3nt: TGTGCCAGTAGTATTGACAGCTCTGGAAACACCATATATTTT

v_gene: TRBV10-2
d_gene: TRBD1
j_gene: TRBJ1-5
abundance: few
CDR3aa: CASSESRTGGNQPQHF
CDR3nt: TGCGCCAGCAGTGAGTCTAGGACAGGGGGCAATCAGCCCCAGCATTTT

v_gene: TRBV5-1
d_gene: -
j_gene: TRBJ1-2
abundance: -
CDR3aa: CASSLEPSHYGYTF
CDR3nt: TGCGCCAGCAGCTTGGAGCCCTCCCACTATGGCTACACCTTC

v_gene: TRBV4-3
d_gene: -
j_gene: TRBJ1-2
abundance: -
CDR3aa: CASSQDQAYGYTF
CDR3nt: TGCGCCAGCAGCCAAGATCAAGCCTATGGCTACACCTTC

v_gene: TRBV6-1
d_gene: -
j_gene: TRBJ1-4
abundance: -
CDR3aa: CASNGKGQGEKLFF
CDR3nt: TGTGCCAGCAACGGAAAGGGGCAGGGCGAAAAACTGTTTTTT

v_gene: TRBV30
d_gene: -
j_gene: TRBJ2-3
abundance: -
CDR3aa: CAWSVRVADTQYF
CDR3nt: TGTGCCTGGAGCGTCAGGGTGGCAGATACGCAGTATTTT

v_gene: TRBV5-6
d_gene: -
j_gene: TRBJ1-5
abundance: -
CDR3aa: CASSFLGEPQHF
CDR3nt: TGTGCCAGCAGCTTCCTCGGGGAGCCCCAGCATTTT

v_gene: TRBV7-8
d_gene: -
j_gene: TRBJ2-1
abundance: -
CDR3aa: CASSVGRGYEQFF
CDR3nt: TGTGCCAGCAGCGTGGGAAGGGGGTATGAGCAGTTCTTC

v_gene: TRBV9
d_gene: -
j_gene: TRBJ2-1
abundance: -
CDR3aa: CASSDRPGFNEQFF
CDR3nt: TGTGCCAGCAGCGACAGACCGGGGTTTAATGAGCAGTTCTTC

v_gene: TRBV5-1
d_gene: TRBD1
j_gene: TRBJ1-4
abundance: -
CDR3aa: CASSRDRTNEKLFF
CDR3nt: TGCGCCAGCAGCCGGGACAGAACTAATGAAAAACTGTTTTTT

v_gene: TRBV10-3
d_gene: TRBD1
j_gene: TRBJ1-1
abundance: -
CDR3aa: CAISDRTGLDTEAFF
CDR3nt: TGTGCCATCAGTGATCGGACAGGGTTGGACACTGAAGCTTTCTTT

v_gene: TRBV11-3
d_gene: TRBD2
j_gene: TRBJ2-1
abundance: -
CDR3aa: CASSLDGEGWNEQFF
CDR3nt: TGTGCCAGCAGCTTAGATGGGGAGGGATGGAATGAGCAGTTCTTC

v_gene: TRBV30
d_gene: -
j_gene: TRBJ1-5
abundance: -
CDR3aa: CAWSVESVQPQHF
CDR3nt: TGTGCCTGGAGTGTAGAATCGGTTCAGCCCCAGCATTTT

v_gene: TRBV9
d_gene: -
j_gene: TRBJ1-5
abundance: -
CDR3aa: CASSVGGHSSNQPQHF
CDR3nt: TGTGCCAGCAGCGTAGGGGGACACAGTTCGAATCAGCCCCAGCATTTT

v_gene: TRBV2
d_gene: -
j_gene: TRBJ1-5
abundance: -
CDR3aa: CASSEGRGNQPQHF
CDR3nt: TGTGCCAGCAGTGAAGGCAGGGGCAATCAGCCCCAGCATTTT

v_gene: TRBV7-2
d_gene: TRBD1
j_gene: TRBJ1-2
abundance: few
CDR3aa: CASSPDRYYGYTF
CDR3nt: TGTGCCAGCAGCCCGGACAGGTACTATGGCTACACCTTC

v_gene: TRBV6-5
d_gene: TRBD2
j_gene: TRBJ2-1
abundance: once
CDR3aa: CASSSLLANEQFF
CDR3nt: TGTGCCAGCAGTTCCCTACTAGCGAATGAGCAGTTCTTC

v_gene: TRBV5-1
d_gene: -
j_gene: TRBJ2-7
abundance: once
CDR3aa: CASSLEAVSYEQYF
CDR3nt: TGCGCCAGCAGCTTGGAAGCGGTCTCCTACGAGCAGTACTTC

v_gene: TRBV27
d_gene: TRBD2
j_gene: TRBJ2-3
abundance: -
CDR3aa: CASRLAGGPSTQYF
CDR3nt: TGTGCCAGCCGGCTAGCGGGGGGGCCGAGTACGCAGTATTTT

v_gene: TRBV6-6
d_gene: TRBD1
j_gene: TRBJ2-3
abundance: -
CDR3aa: CASRDRDRGTDTQYF
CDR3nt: TGTGCCAGCAGGGACCGGGACAGGGGCACAGATACGCAGTATTTT

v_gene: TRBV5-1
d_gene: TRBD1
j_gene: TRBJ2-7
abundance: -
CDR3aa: CASSSLLGQNYEQYF
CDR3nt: TGCGCCAGCAGCTCGCTCCTGGGACAGAACTACGAGCAGTACTTC

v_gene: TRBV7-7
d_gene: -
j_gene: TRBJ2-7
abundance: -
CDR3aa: CASSASGAYEQYF
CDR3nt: TGTGCTAGCAGCGCCTCAGGGGCCTACGAGCAGTACTTC

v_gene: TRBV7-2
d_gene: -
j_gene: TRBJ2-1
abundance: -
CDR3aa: CASSLFGEGYNEQFF
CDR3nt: TGTGCCAGCAGCTTATTCGGGGAAGGGTACAATGAGCAGTTCTTC